A selection of T cell receptor beta chains follows, all from one sample in a study of blood T cell repertoires in COVID-19. Clones were read by immunoSEQ multiplex PCR, and TCRdb kept only the in-frame ones, dropping some. There are about 300,000 clones in the sample; about nine tenths occur only once, and under 11% lies in the top ten. The specimen was PBMCs or T cells enriched from blood (not recorded which). These receptors were collected from a woman between 18 and 30 years old who had recovered from COVID-19. CDR3s leave out the opening cysteine and the closing phenylalanine or tryptophan.

V	CDR3
TRBV7-2	ASSLDGGSSYEQY
TRBV10-3	AITGGPGNTIY
TRBV3-1/TRBV3-2	ASSPGTGNGNTIY
TRBV18	ASSPPRDSVNEKLF
TRBV28	ASYPPAL
TRBV9	ASSVTSMNTEAF
TRBV3-1/TRBV3-2	ASSQEGRSTDTQY
TRBV3-1/TRBV3-2	ASSAGSGGEKLF
TRBV3-1/TRBV3-2	ASSRGDRGSNQPQH
TRBV7-9	ASSFPGGTDTQY
TRBV30	AWSVARASYGYT
TRBV5-4	ASRTPGLAGAEQF
TRBV28	ASKDPGRAYGYT
TRBV10-1	ASSVRETVAYEQY
TRBV5-1	ASSSSRASSYEQY
TRBV25-1	ASRDSYTDTQY
TRBV30	ASYKDYPSGANVLT
TRBV29-1	SGLTGTEAF
TRBV4-1	ASSQHVDRGQQPQH
TRBV5-5	ASSWGHGPSYEQY
TRBV6-5	ATRMENTEAF
TRBV9	ASSVALDDDSGRAPGELF
TRBV11-2	ASSFLGLAVYNEQF
TRBV5-1	ASSMDSSSGNTIY
TRBV18	ASSPGQGSEEQY
TRBV4-1	ATGQGADGYT
TRBV7-6	ASSLVAFGPAGNTIY